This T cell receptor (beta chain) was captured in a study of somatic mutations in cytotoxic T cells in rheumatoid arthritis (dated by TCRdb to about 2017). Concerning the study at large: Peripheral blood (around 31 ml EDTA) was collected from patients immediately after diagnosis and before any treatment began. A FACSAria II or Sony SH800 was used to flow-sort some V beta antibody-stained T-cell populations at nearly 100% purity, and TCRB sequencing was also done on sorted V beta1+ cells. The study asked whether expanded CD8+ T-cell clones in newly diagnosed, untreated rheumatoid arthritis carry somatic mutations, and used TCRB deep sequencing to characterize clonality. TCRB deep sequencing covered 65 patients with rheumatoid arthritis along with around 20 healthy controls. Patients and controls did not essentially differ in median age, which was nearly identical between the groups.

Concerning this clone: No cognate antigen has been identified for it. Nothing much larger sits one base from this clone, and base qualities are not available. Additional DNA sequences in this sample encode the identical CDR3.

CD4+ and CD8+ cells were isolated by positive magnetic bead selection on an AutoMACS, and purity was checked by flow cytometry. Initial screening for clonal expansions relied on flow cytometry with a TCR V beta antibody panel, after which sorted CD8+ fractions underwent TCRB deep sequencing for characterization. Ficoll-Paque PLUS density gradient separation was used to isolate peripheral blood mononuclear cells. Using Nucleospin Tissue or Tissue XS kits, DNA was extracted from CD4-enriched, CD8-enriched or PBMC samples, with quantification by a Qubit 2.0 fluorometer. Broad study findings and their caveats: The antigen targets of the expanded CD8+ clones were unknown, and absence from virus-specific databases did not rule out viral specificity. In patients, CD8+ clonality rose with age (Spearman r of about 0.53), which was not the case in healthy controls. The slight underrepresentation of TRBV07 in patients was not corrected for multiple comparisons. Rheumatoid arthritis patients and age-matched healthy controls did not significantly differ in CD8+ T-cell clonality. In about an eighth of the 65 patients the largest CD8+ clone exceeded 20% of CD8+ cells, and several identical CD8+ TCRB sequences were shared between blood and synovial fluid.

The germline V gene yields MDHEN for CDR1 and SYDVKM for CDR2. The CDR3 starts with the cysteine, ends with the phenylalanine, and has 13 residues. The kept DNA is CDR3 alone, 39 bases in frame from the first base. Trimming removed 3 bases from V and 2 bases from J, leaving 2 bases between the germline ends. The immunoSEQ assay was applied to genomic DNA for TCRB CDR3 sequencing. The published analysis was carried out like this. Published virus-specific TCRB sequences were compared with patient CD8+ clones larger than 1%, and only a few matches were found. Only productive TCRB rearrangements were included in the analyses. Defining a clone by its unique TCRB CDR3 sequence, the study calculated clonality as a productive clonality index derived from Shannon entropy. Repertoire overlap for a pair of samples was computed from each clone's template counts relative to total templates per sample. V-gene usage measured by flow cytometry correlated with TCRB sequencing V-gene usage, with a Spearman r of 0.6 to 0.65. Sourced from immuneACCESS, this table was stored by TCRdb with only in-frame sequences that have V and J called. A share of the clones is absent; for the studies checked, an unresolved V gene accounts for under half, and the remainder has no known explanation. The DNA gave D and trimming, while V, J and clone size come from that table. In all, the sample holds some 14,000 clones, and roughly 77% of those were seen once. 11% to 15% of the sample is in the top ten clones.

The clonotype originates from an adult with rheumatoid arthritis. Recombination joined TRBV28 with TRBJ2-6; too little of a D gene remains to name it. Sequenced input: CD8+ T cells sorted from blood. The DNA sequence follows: TGTGCCAGCAGTTTGGCTGGGGCCAACGTCCTGACTTTC. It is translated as CASSLAGANVLTF.